These 29 T cell receptor beta chains share one sample of origin, sequenced in a study of T cells in localized non-small cell lung cancer (dated by TCRdb to 2020 to 2021). The method was the immunoSEQ multiplex PCR assay. As stored in TCRdb, this immuneACCESS dataset retains in-frame rearrangements with V and J assigned. A fraction of the clones does not appear; measured against another copy, unresolved V genes explain less than half of the discrepancy, and the remainder lacks a known reason. For this sample the table gives about 55,000 clones, of which over 80% were detected only once. The ten largest clones take up roughly a sixth of the sample. The sequenced sample was peripheral blood mononuclear cells, obtained before any cancer treatment. All receptors come from a man aged 35 to 70 with stage III lung adenocarcinoma.

V usage is TRBV13 and J usage is TRBJ2-7; D may be TRBD1 or TRBD2 (5 bases each). The germline V and J ends were trimmed by 5 bases and 5 bases, with 10 bases remaining between them. This CDR3 has 12 amino acids. Per the germline V gene, CDR1 is PRHDT and CDR2 is FYEKMQ (reference sequence). The CDR3, as DNA: TGTGCCAGCAGCAAGCAGGGAGACGAGCAGTACTTC. It encodes CASSKQGDEQYF.

The CDR3 bases are TGTGCCAGCAGCTTAGGGCCTCCAGATACGCAGTATTTT. The encoded protein is CASSLGPPDTQYF. This chain connects TRBV11-2 to TRBJ2-3; D is undetermined. Trimming removed 1 base at V and 4 bases at J, with 6 bases between. Germline loops: CDR1 SGHAT, CDR2 FQNNGV. The length of the CDR3 is 13 residues.

The rearrangement joins TRBV29-1 to TRBJ1-5, with a possible D match to TRBD1 (5 bases). V lost 6 bases, J lost 0 bases, and 9 bases lay in between. The CDR3 has 13 amino acids. CDR1 SQVTM and CDR2 ANQGSEA come from the germline V gene. CDR3 nucleotide sequence: TGCAGCGTACAGGACGCTAGCAATCAGCCCCAGCATTTT. Protein sequence: CSVQDASNQPQHF.

The rearrangement links TRBV28 to TRBJ2-1, with 10 bases identical to TRBD1. The ends lost 8 bases at V and 1 base at J; junction bases unmatched: 2. This CDR3 has 14 amino acids. Germline V gene lookup returns CDR1 MDHEN and CDR2 SYDVKM. The CDR3, as DNA: TGTGCCAGCGAGGGACAGGGGTCCTACAATGAGCAGTTCTTC. This sequence encodes CASEGQGSYNEQFF.

V gene TRBV9 combines with J gene TRBJ2-7; the D call may be TRBD1 or TRBD2 (6 bases each). The ends were cut back, 3 bases at V and 4 bases at J, with 20 bases in the middle. CDR3 length equals 16 residues. From germline, CDR1 is SGDLS and CDR2 YYNGEE. The CDR3 nucleotides read TGTGCCAGCAGCGAAACCCTGGAGGGCAGGGGTTACGAGCAGTACTTC. This translates into CASSETLEGRGYEQYF.

The chain has TRBV30 and TRBJ2-1; no firm D call. V lost 0 bases and J lost 13, with 10 bases in between. The V gene's germline CDR1 is GTSNPN and CDR2 SVGIG (reference sequence). The CDR3 extends over 11 amino acids. The CDR3 here is CAWSVEQVQFF. As DNA, the CDR3 is TGTGCCTGGAGTGTAGAGCAGGTCCAGTTCTTC.

The chain is built from TRBV18 and TRBJ2-7; 13 nucleotides line up with TRBD2. V lost 3 bases, J lost 7 bases, and 6 bases stayed unmatched. The CDR3 is 15 amino acids. CDR1 and CDR2 from the germline V gene are KGHSH and LQKENI. CDR3 loop: CASSPLGLAGDEQYF. For the CDR3, the DNA is TGTGCCAGCTCACCCCTTGGACTAGCGGGAGATGAGCAGTACTTC.

The genes are TRBV19 and TRBJ2-1; 9 bases map to TRBD2. The CDR3 totals 15 residues. V was pared by 8 bases and J by 4 bases, with 9 bases of the junction left unmatched. Germline values: CDR1 LNHDA, CDR2 SQIVND (reference sequence). The CDR3 DNA sequence: TGTGCCAGTTCGACCCTAGCGGGACCTTACAATGAGCAGTTCTTC. This codes for CASSTLAGPYNEQFF. The complete variable domain, with remaining parts taken from reference TRBV19 and TRBJ2-1, reads DGGITQSPKYLFRKEGQNVTLSCEQNLNHDAMYWYRQDPGQGLRLIYYSQIVNDFQKGDIAEGYSVSREKKESFPLTVTSAQKNPTAFYLCASSTLAGPYNEQFFGPGTRLTVL.

The chain is built from TRBV9 and TRBJ2-2, with a tentative D call TRBD1 (6 bases). Germline V CDR1 and CDR2: SGDLS, YYNGEE. The length of the CDR3 is 15 residues. Trimming took off 0 bases at V and 4 bases at J, with 10 bases between the two ends. CDR3 sequence: CASSVAQGTTGELFF. The CDR3 region has the DNA TGTGCCAGCAGCGTAGCACAGGGAACCACCGGGGAGCTGTTTTTT.

This chain joins TRBV5-4 and TRBJ2-7, with D tentatively TRBD1 (5 bases). This CDR3 contains 12 residues. Germline assignment: CDR1 SGHNT and CDR2 YYREEE (reference sequence). The germline V and J ends were trimmed by 4 bases and 2 bases, with 7 bases remaining between them. The CDR3 region is CASSGAAYEQYF. The DNA for the CDR3 is TGTGCCAGCAGCGGGGCAGCCTACGAGCAGTACTTC.

This rearrangement joins TRBV5-1 to TRBJ1-1; D uncertain. V was pared by 4 bases and J by 0 bases, with 13 bases between. The CDR3 sequence is 15 residues long. Per germline, CDR1 SGHRS and CDR2 YFSETQ. CDR3 bases: TGCGCCAGCAGCATTGGGGTTGTCATGAACACTGAAGCTTTCTTT. Encoded protein: CASSIGVVMNTEAFF.

This chain connects TRBV14 to TRBJ2-3; TRBD1 aligns across 8 bases. Germline assignment: CDR1 SGHDN and CDR2 FVKESK. CDR3 length equals 12 residues. The ends lost 4 bases at V and 7 bases at J; junction bases unmatched: 1. CDR3 DNA: TGTGCCAGCAGCCCAGGGGGCAATACGCAGTATTTT. Its translation is CASSPGGNTQYF.

The rearrangement joins TRBV23-1 to TRBJ2-3, with 8 bases that match TRBD2. TRBV23-1 is placed among ORFs of uncertain function. V was clipped by 4 bases and J by 0 bases; unmatched bases: 3. CDR3 length: 15 residues. The CDR3 is CASSPGRGSTDTQYF. The DNA of the CDR3 is TGCGCCAGCAGTCCCGGGAGGGGGAGCACAGATACGCAGTATTTT.

The rearrangement links TRBV4-2 to TRBJ2-5; D may be TRBD1 (5 bases). This CDR3 is 16 amino acids long. V was cut by 4 bases and J by 5 bases, with 20 bases left in between. The germline CDR1 and CDR2 sequences are LGHNA and YNFKEQ. The CDR3 sequence is CASSLGAGPSGETQYF. In DNA form, the CDR3 reads TGTGCCAGCAGCCTCGGCGCAGGGCCTTCAGGGGAGACCCAGTACTTC.

This sequence joins TRBV9 and TRBJ2-2; TRBD2 might be the D (6 bases). This CDR3 is 14 amino acids long. Deletions cut 4 bases from V and 3 bases from J, with 10 bases between. Germline V gene sequence: CDR1 SGDLS, CDR2 YYNGEE. The CDR3 is CASSPREDTGELFF. CDR3 coding DNA: TGTGCCAGCAGCCCCAGGGAGGACACCGGGGAGCTGTTTTTT.

This chain connects TRBV29-1 to TRBJ1-2; 7 nucleotides align to TRBD1. The CDR3 covers 14 residues. Germline V gives CDR1 SQVTM, CDR2 ANQGSEA. V shed 7 bases and J 0 bases; nucleotides not matched to a gene: 8. For the CDR3, the DNA is TGCAGCGCCCAAAAACAGGGGACTAACTATGGCTACACCTTC. Its protein is CSAQKQGTNYGYTF.

The chain combines TRBV10-3 with TRBJ1-2, with a weak D call TRBD1 (6 bases). The V gene lost 11 bases and the J gene lost 4 bases, with 14 bases spanning the gap. CDR3 size: 12 residues. Germline CDR1 is ENHRY and CDR2 is SYGVKD. The CDR3 DNA sequence: TGTGCCTCACAGGACAGTCCCTATGGCTACACCTTC. This translates into CASQDSPYGYTF.

The chain joins TRBV11-3 to TRBJ2-7; D remains unclear. V was clipped by 4 bases and J by 0 bases, with 4 bases between them. The CDR3 totals 12 residues. From germline, CDR1 is SGHNT and CDR2 YENEEA. In DNA, the CDR3 is TGTGCCAGCAGCTCTAGCTCCTACGAGCAGTACTTC. As protein: CASSSSSYEQYF.

The chain is built from TRBV6-1 and TRBJ2-1; 14 nucleotides match TRBD2. J was trimmed by 8 bases and V by 7 bases; bases with no gene match: 7. Germline CDR1 is MNHNS and CDR2 is SASEGT. The CDR3 covers 15 residues. Here the CDR3 DNA reads TGTGCCAGCACCATGACTAGCGGGAGGGTAGATGAGCAGTTCTTC. As protein: CASTMTSGRVDEQFF.

The chain is built from TRBV27 and TRBJ2-7; TRBD2 might be the D (5 bases). V gave up 3 bases and J gave up 6 bases, with 15 bases separating them. Germline-derived CDR1 and CDR2 are MNHEY and SMNVEV (reference sequence). The CDR3 is made up of 14 amino acids. The CDR3 reads CASSFLLGYGEQYF. The CDR3 DNA reads TGTGCCAGCAGTTTCTTACTAGGGTACGGCGAGCAGTACTTC.

This clone has just a few counts. The rearrangement uses TRBV29-1 and TRBJ1-1, with D unresolved. The CDR3 runs to 13 residues. Between the trimmed V and J ends, which lost 1 base and 4 bases, there was a span of 10 bases. Germline-derived CDR1 and CDR2 are SQVTM and ANQGSEA. This CDR3 reads CSVEAGTGTEAFF. For the CDR3, the DNA is TGCAGCGTTGAAGCGGGAACGGGCACTGAAGCTTTCTTT.

The chain uses TRBV29-1 and TRBJ1-2; possibly TRBD1 for D (5 bases). Germline V gives CDR1 SQVTM, CDR2 ANQGSEA. The CDR3 sequence is 12 residues long. V was shortened by 7 bases and J by 2 bases, with 11 bases between the two germline ends. The CDR3 DNA follows: TGCAGCGGCCGGGACGGGAACTATGGCTACACCTTC. As protein: CSGRDGNYGYTF. Full variable domain (missing parts from reference TRBV29-1 and TRBJ1-2): SAVISQKPSRDICQRGTSLTIQCQVDSQVTMMFWYRQQPGQSLTLIATANQGSEATYESGFVIDKFPISRPNLTFSTLTVSNMSPEDSSIYLCSGRDGNYGYTFGSGTRLTVV.

The chain couples TRBV28 to TRBJ2-7; 9 nucleotides align to TRBD2. Per the germline V gene, CDR1 is MDHEN and CDR2 is SYDVKM. The CDR3 covers 16 residues. The junction had 15 bases not matched to a gene; V was cut back by 7 bases and J by 5 bases. The CDR3 coding sequence is TGTGCCAGCATTAGTCCTAGCGGGAATAAGAACCACGAGCAGTACTTC. Protein sequence: CASISPSGNKNHEQYF.

The chain carries TRBV11-1 and TRBJ1-1; D ambiguous. CDR1 and CDR2 from the germline V gene are SGHAT and FQDESV (reference sequence). CDR3 length equals 13 residues. The germline V and J ends were trimmed by 0 bases and 7 bases, with 9 bases remaining between them. This CDR3 reads CASSLAGNGEAFF. DNA of the CDR3: TGTGCCAGCAGCTTAGCAGGGAACGGTGAAGCTTTCTTT. Looking up the rest from reference TRBV11-1 and TRBJ1-1 gives the full variable domain: EAEVAQSPRYKITEKSQAVAFWCDPISGHATLYWYRQILGQGPELLVQFQDESVVDDSQLPKDRFSAERLKGVDSTLKIQPAELGDSAMYLCASSLAGNGEAFFGQGTRLTVV.

The chain couples TRBV18 to TRBJ1-5; TRBD1 matches 9 bases. Germline CDR1 and CDR2: KGHSH and LQKENI. Losses at the gene ends were 3 bases for V and 9 bases for J; bases not matched to a gene: 6. This CDR3 has 14 amino acids. CDR3: CASSPGQGFGPQHF. CDR3 nucleotides: TGTGCCAGCTCACCGGGACAGGGATTTGGGCCCCAGCATTTT.

The CDR3 loop is CASSLGLATNYNEQFF. The CDR3 DNA reads as TGTGCCAGCAGCTTGGGACTAGCTACCAATTACAATGAGCAGTTCTTC. The chain combines TRBV7-9 with TRBJ2-1, with TRBD2 matching over 9 bases. The CDR3 has 16 residues. J gave up 4 bases and V 3 bases, and 7 bases lay outside the gene matches. The germline gives CDR1 SEHNR, CDR2 FQNEAQ (reference sequence).

The chain uses TRBV4-1 and TRBJ1-4; 8 nucleotides match TRBD1. The CDR3 is made up of 14 amino acids. Germline-derived CDR1 and CDR2 are MGHRA and YSYEKL. V was pared by 5 bases and J by 7 bases, with 6 bases of the junction left unmatched. CDR3 bases: TGCGCCAGCAGCACCGGGACAGGAGGTGAAAAACTGTTTTTT. Translated: CASSTGTGGEKLFF.

The V and J genes are TRBV10-1 and TRBJ2-7; 15 bases map to TRBD2. From germline, CDR1 is WNHNN and CDR2 SYGVQD (reference sequence). The CDR3 length is 15 residues. Trimming took 4 bases from V and 2 from J; bases not matched to a gene: 0. In DNA, the CDR3 is TGCGCCAGCAGTGGGACTAGCGGGAGGGCCTACGAGCAGTACTTC. It encodes CASSGTSGRAYEQYF.

The CDR3 DNA sequence: TGTGCCAGCAGTGGTGGGGGTTATCAGCCCCAGCATTTT. The encoded protein is CASSGGGYQPQHF. The rearrangement uses TRBV6-6 and TRBJ1-5, with D perhaps TRBD1 (5 bases). This CDR3 has 13 amino acids. Looked up from germline, CDR1 is MNHNY and CDR2 is SVGAGI (reference sequence). The V and J ends lost 5 bases and 5 bases respectively, with 10 bases between them.